This TCR beta chain was recovered during a study of metastatic and nonmetastatic thyroid tumors. CDR1 DFQATT and CDR2 SNEGSKA come from the germline V gene (reference sequence). This CDR3 contains 14 residues. J was trimmed by 4 bases and V by 2 bases; bases with no gene match: 6. No treatment had been given to any patient before thyroid surgery. With MiXCR, TCRdb reprocessed the PCR reads. Altogether several thousand clones are present, around 15% being singletons, with the ten largest covering under 7.5%. This clone has ten or more counts. The sequencing sample was made of blood. The source is a female donor with papillary thyroid cancer or a benign thyroid nodule (not recorded which). Some clones in this sample may be carry-over from other donors' samples. The chain has TRBV20-1 and TRBJ2-3; the match to TRBD1 covers 7 bases. The CDR3 loop reads CSARIGGPSDTQYF. CDR3 in DNA: TGCAGTGCTAGAATAGGGGGCCCCTCAGATACGCAGTATTTT.